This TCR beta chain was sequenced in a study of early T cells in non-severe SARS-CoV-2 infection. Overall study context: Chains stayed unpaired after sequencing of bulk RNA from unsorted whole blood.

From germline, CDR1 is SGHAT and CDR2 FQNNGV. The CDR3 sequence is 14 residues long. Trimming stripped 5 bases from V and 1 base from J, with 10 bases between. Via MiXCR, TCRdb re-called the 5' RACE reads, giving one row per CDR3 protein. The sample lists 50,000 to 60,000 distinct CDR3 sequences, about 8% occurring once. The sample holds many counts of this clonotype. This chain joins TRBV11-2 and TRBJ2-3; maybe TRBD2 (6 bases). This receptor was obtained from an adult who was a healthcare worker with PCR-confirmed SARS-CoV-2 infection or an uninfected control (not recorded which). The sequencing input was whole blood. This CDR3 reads CASSRQRGTDTQYF. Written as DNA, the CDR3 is TGTGCCAGCAGCCGCCAGCGGGGCACAGATACGCAGTATTTT.